The 19 T cell receptor beta chains in this list originate from one sample, sequenced in a study of blood T cell repertoires in COVID-19. Assay: immunoSEQ multiplex PCR; the TCRdb copy retains only in-frame clones and omits some. The data show about 27,000 clones, about 90% seen once. The specimen sequenced was peripheral blood. The receptor set was obtained from a woman aged 50 to 60 with active COVID-19.

Only one count was recorded for this clone. This chain links TRBV28 with TRBJ1-1; 9 nucleotides align to TRBD1. J gave up 1 base and V 6 bases, and 3 bases lay outside the gene matches. This CDR3 spans 14 amino acids. In germline, CDR1 is MDHEN, CDR2 SYDVKM. The CDR3 DNA reads TGTGCCAGCAGGACACAGGGGGCGAACACTGAAGCTTTCTTT. Its protein product is CASRTQGANTEAFF. Combining the CDR3 with reference TRBV28 and TRBJ1-1 gives the whole variable domain DVKVTQSSRYLVKRTGEKVFLECVQDMDHENMFWYRQDPGLGLRLIYFSYDVKMKEKGDIPEGYSVSREKKERFSLILESASTNQTSMYLCASRTQGANTEAFFGQGTRLTVV.

This sequence joins TRBV7-3 and TRBJ1-2, with a tentative D call TRBD1 (5 bases). In germline, CDR1 is SGHTA, CDR2 FQGTGA. Trimming cost V 4 bases and J 8 bases, with 14 bases left between them. This CDR3 has 13 amino acids. The CDR3 DNA reads TGTGCCAGCAGCTCCGGGACCGGGGGGGGCTACACCTTC. Protein sequence: CASSSGTGGGYTF.

J is TRBJ2-5 and V is TRBV28; 10 bases are a match to TRBD1. Germline V gene lookup returns CDR1 MDHEN and CDR2 SYDVKM. The CDR3 consists of 13 residues. The V gene end was trimmed by 8 bases and the J gene end by 4 bases; junction bases not matched to a gene: 4. The CDR3 DNA sequence: TGTGCCAGCGGGGACAGGGGACGAGAGACCCAGTACTTC. Translated, it gives CASGDRGRETQYF.

The chain recombines TRBV19 with TRBJ1-3; the D is unclear. The CDR3 extends over 15 amino acids. V was cut by 7 bases and J by 0 bases, with 13 bases left in between. CDR1 LNHDA and CDR2 SQIVND come from the germline V gene (reference sequence). The CDR3 nucleotides read TGTGCCAGTAAAATGAGTGACACCTCTGGAAACACCATATATTTT. Translating gives CASKMSDTSGNTIYF.

This clone was seen more than once but under ten times. This chain uses TRBV4-1 with TRBJ2-1; a possible D gene is TRBD2 (6 bases). Per the germline V gene, CDR1 is MGHRA and CDR2 is YSYEKL. The V and J ends lost 2 bases and 8 bases respectively, with 16 bases between them. The length of the CDR3 is 15 residues. The CDR3: CASSQFGRSRDEQFF. The CDR3 DNA sequence: TGCGCCAGCAGCCAATTCGGGAGAAGCAGGGATGAGCAGTTCTTC.

The genes are TRBV3-1 (or the pseudogene TRBV3-2) and TRBJ1-2; D not certain. The germline CDR1 and CDR2 sequences are LGHDT and YNNKEL (reference sequence). V lost 4 bases to trimming and J lost 5 bases, with 14 bases between them. CDR3 length equals 14 residues. The CDR3 reads CASSPRGELYGYTF. CDR3 nucleotide sequence: TGTGCCAGCAGCCCACGTGGAGAGCTTTATGGCTACACCTTC.

The J gene is TRBJ2-5, the V gene TRBV5-1; 8 bases match TRBD1. CDR3 size: 16 residues. Germline assignment: CDR1 SGHRS and CDR2 YFSETQ. Unmatched junction bases numbered 13, after V lost 5 bases and J lost 4 bases. CDR3 sequence reads: CASSYQTGERLETQYF. In DNA form, the CDR3 reads TGCGCCAGCAGTTATCAGACAGGGGAGAGGCTAGAGACCCAGTACTTC.

This sequence joins TRBV2 and TRBJ1-5; 12 bases align to TRBD1. This CDR3 contains 16 residues. V shed 5 bases and J 2 bases; nucleotides not matched to a gene: 4. Germline-derived CDR1 and CDR2 are SNHLY and FYNNEI. For the CDR3, the DNA is TGTGCCAGCAGTTGGGACAGGGGGCACGGCAATCAGCCCCAGCATTTT. It yields the protein CASSWDRGHGNQPQHF.

The chain uses TRBV9 and TRBJ2-1; TRBD1 aligns across 8 bases. From germline, CDR1 is SGDLS and CDR2 YYNGEE. V shed 4 bases, J shed 6 bases, and the junction held 9 bases outside the gene matches. The CDR3 sequence is 15 residues long. CDR3 sequence reads: CASSPEDRELNEQFF. In DNA, the CDR3 is TGTGCCAGCAGCCCCGAGGACAGGGAGCTCAATGAGCAGTTCTTC.

V usage is TRBV5-8 and J usage is TRBJ1-2, with no clear D. Between the trimmed V and J ends, which lost 0 bases and 7 bases, there was a span of 13 bases. This CDR3 has 14 residues. Germline assignment: CDR1 SGHTS and CDR2 YDEGEE. The CDR3 sequence is CASSLVGAASGYTF. The DNA for the CDR3 is TGTGCCAGCAGCTTGGTTGGAGCGGCAAGTGGCTACACCTTC.

This rearrangement joins TRBV5-5 to TRBJ1-1; D not resolved. The CDR3 spans 12 residues. CDR1 SGHKS and CDR2 YYEKEE come from the germline V gene (reference sequence). V gave up 4 bases and J gave up 7 bases, with 11 bases separating them. CDR3 coding DNA: TGTGCCAGCAGCCCCTTTGGGCGTGAAGCTTTCTTT. Its protein product is CASSPFGREAFF.

This chain joins TRBV3-1 (or the pseudogene TRBV3-2) and TRBJ2-4; D is unresolved. Trimming shortened V by 3 bases and J by 0 bases, and 12 bases separated the two germline ends. Germline CDR1 LGHDT, CDR2 YNNKEL (reference sequence). The CDR3 has 16 amino acids. This CDR3 is CASSQRDLLAKNIQYF. The CDR3 nucleotides read TGTGCCAGCAGCCAGAGAGATCTACTAGCCAAAAACATTCAGTACTTC.

This clone showed up just once. J is TRBJ1-6 and V is TRBV6-1; unclear D gene. From germline, CDR1 is MNHNS and CDR2 SASEGT. Trimming cost V 1 base and J 6 bases, with 7 bases left between them. The length of the CDR3 is 14 residues. The CDR3 nucleotides read TGTGCCAGCAGTGAAGTGGGAGTTAATTCACCCCTCCACTTT. The encoded protein is CASSEVGVNSPLHF.

The rearrangement links TRBV7-3 to TRBJ2-3; TRBD2 matches 10 bases. Germline V gene data show CDR1 as SGHTA and CDR2 as FQGTGA. The CDR3 runs 15 residues. V shed 1 base and J 9 bases; nucleotides not matched to a gene: 7. CDR3 DNA: TGTGCCAGCAGCTTAAATAGCGGGGGGCCCGCCACGCAGTATTTT. The encoded protein is CASSLNSGGPATQYF.

The rearrangement links TRBV9 to TRBJ1-4; 8 bases agree with TRBD1. V dropped 4 bases and J dropped 4; count of bases not matched to a gene: 12. The germline V gene encodes CDR1 SGDLS and CDR2 YYNGEE. This CDR3 is built from 17 residues. CDR3 residues: CASSPDTGGALNEKLFF. The CDR3, as DNA: TGTGCCAGCAGCCCTGATACAGGGGGTGCACTTAATGAAAAACTGTTTTTT.

This chain joins TRBV3-1 (or the pseudogene TRBV3-2) and TRBJ1-1; D gene unclear. The CDR3 runs 11 residues. Trimming pared 1 base from V and 6 bases from J, leaving 3 bases between. Germline V CDR1 and CDR2: LGHDT, YNNKEL (reference sequence). The chain's CDR3 is CASSQGPEAFF. In DNA, the CDR3 is TGTGCCAGCAGCCAAGGGCCTGAAGCTTTCTTT.

This clone was counted a single time. V gene TRBV2 combines with J gene TRBJ1-6; possible D gene TRBD1, 5 bases. Between the trimmed V and J ends, which lost 7 bases and 5 bases, there was a span of 12 bases. This CDR3 has 14 amino acids. From germline, CDR1 is SNHLY and CDR2 FYNNEI. The CDR3 nucleotides read TGTGCCAGCACGCGGGGCAACAATAATTCACCCCTCCACTTT. Amino acids: CASTRGNNNSPLHF. The whole variable domain, remainder taken from reference TRBV2 and TRBJ1-6, is EPEVTQTPSHQVTQMGQEVILRCVPISNHLYFYWYRQILGQKVEFLVSFYNNEISEKSEIFDDQFSVERPDGSNFTLKIRSTKLEDSAMYFCASTRGNNNSPLHFGNGTRLTVT.

This clone has only a few counts. The chain links TRBV28 to TRBJ1-4, with no clear D. This CDR3 is 12 amino acids long. Per germline, CDR1 MDHEN and CDR2 SYDVKM. Trimming removed 4 bases from V and 5 bases from J, with 5 bases in between. CDR3: CASSSGNEKLFF. In DNA, the CDR3 is TGTGCCAGCAGTTCGGGGAATGAAAAACTGTTTTTT.

Comment on this clone: At the DNA level, this CDR3 is encoded by other sequences in the same sample as well. The chain carries TRBV19 and TRBJ2-7; weak D call: TRBD2 (5 bases). Per germline, CDR1 LNHDA and CDR2 SQIVND (reference sequence). The length of the CDR3 is 15 residues. V gave up 3 bases and J gave up 0 bases, with 12 bases separating them. This chain's CDR3 is CASSIGTGLSYEQYF. CDR3 DNA: TGTGCCAGTAGTATTGGCACTGGACTCTCCTACGAGCAGTACTTC. The variable domain in full, completed from reference TRBV19 and TRBJ2-7, reads DGGITQSPKYLFRKEGQNVTLSCEQNLNHDAMYWYRQDPGQGLRLIYYSQIVNDFQKGDIAEGYSVSREKKESFPLTVTSAQKNPTAFYLCASSIGTGLSYEQYFGPGTRLTVT.